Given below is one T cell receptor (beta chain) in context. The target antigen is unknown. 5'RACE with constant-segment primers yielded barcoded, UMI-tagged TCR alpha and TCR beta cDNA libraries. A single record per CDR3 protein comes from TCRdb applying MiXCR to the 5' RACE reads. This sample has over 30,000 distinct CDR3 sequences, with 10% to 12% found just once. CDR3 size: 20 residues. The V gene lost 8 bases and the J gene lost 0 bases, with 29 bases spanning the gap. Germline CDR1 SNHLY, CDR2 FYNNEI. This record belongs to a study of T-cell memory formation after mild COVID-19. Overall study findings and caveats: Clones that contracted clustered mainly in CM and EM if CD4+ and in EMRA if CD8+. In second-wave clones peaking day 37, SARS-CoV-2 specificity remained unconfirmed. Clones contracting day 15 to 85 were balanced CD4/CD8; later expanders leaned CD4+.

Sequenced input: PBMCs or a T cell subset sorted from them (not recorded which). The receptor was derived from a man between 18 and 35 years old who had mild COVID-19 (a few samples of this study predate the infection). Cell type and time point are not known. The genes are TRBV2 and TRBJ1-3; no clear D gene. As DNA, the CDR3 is TGTGCCAGCGGATGGTCTTTTATGGGTTTAGTCCCGAGCTCTGGAAACACCATATATTTT. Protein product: CASGWSFMGLVPSSGNTIYF.